A single sample is the source of the 18 T cell receptor beta chains below, sequenced in a study of cytomegalovirus exposure and HLA in healthy donors. The primer mix had 60 Vbeta and 13 Jbeta primers. Measured with immunoSEQ multiplex PCR; TCRdb has only the in-frame clones, and not every one. The sample carries under 200,000 clones, roughly 80% recorded once. The sequencing sample was made of PBMCs. Every receptor here comes from a young woman in good health and CMV-seronegative.

The chain links TRBV5-1 to TRBJ1-2, with D possibly TRBD1 on 5 matching bases. V was cut by 2 bases and J by 4 bases, with 6 bases left in between. This CDR3 region has 12 residues. Per germline, CDR1 SGHRS and CDR2 YFSETQ. The CDR3 loop reads CASSLDSYGYTF. The CDR3 coding sequence is TGCGCCAGCAGCTTAGACAGCTATGGCTACACCTTC.

This sequence joins TRBV4-2 and TRBJ1-1, with D uncertain. The CDR3 spans 16 residues. CDR1 and CDR2 (germline): LGHNA, YNFKEQ. The V end was cut by 0 bases, the J end by 5 bases, with 16 bases between. This CDR3 reads CASSQDPRQGDTEAFF. CDR3 coding DNA: TGTGCCAGCAGCCAAGATCCTCGGCAAGGAGATACTGAAGCTTTCTTT.

This chain links TRBV7-2 with TRBJ2-2, with TRBD2 matching over 7 bases. The germline gives CDR1 SGHTA, CDR2 FQGNSA. After removal of 3 bases from V and 2 bases from J, the junction contained 6 bases not matched to a gene. This CDR3 comprises 16 residues. The chain's CDR3 is CASSLVGLTNTGELFF. The CDR3 DNA reads TGTGCCAGCAGCTTGGTGGGACTAACCAACACCGGGGAGCTGTTTTTT.

The J gene is TRBJ1-4, the V gene TRBV18; D uncertain. The V end lost 10 bases, the J end lost 8 bases, and 17 bases lay between the germline ends. CDR3 length equals 13 residues. Germline CDR1 KGHSH, CDR2 LQKENI. CDR3: CATTGIRQEKLFF. Written as DNA, the CDR3 is TGTGCCACCACGGGGATACGGCAAGAAAAACTGTTTTTT.

V usage is TRBV11-3 and J usage is TRBJ2-1; 12 bases align to TRBD2. The CDR3 is 16 amino acids. Germline V gene sequence: CDR1 SGHNT, CDR2 YENEEA. With 2 bases clipped from V and 9 bases from J, the junction kept 8 bases outside the gene matches. The CDR3 is CASSLRLAGGQGEQFF. The CDR3 DNA follows: TGTGCCAGCAGCTTAAGGCTAGCGGGAGGGCAGGGTGAGCAGTTCTTC.

The chain is built from TRBV13 and TRBJ2-7; D remains ambiguous. Trimming left V 1 base short and J 7 bases short, with 11 bases between. Germline CDR1 and CDR2: PRHDT and FYEKMQ (reference sequence). This CDR3 is built from 13 residues. Here the CDR3 DNA reads TGTGCCAGCAGCTTAGACAATCCCGGGGAGCAGTACTTC. It codes for CASSLDNPGEQYF.

The chain joins TRBV6-5 to TRBJ2-5; D not certain. With the DNA end fitting TRBJ2-7 better, the J assignment may be wrong. The CDR3 extends over 13 amino acids. Germline loops: CDR1 MNHEY, CDR2 SVGAGI. The CDR3 sequence: CASSLTSSYEQYF. CDR3 nucleotides: TGTGCCAGCAGTTTGACATCCTCCTACGAGCAGTACTTC.

The chain joins TRBV2 to TRBJ1-1; unclear D gene. CDR1 and CDR2 (germline): SNHLY, FYNNEI. This CDR3 has 13 residues. V lost 5 bases and J 4 bases, leaving 11 bases between the germline ends. The CDR3 DNA reads as TGTGCCAGCAGTTTGAAGCGGGGCACTGAAGCTTTCTTT. This codes for CASSLKRGTEAFF.

The rearrangement links TRBV19 to TRBJ1-1; unclear D gene. Trimming removed 7 bases at V and 1 base at J, with 7 bases between. CDR3 length equals 12 residues. Germline CDR1 and CDR2: LNHDA and SQIVND (reference sequence). CDR3: CASISGNTEAFF. In DNA, the CDR3 is TGTGCCAGTATTTCAGGGAACACTGAAGCTTTCTTT.

This clone has just a few counts. This chain links TRBV28 with TRBJ1-2; 9 positions agree with TRBD1. The junction had 6 bases not matched to a gene; V was cut back by 6 bases and J by 4 bases. CDR3 size: 14 residues. Germline loops: CDR1 MDHEN, CDR2 SYDVKM. The CDR3, as DNA: TGTGCCAGCAGGCTGGGACAGGGAGCCTATGGCTACACCTTC. Encoded protein: CASRLGQGAYGYTF.

The CDR3, as DNA: TGTGCCAGCAGTGTACAAGAGACCCAGTACTTC. Translated: CASSVQETQYF. The chain couples TRBV25-1 to TRBJ2-5; D is uncertain. The CDR3 runs 11 residues. Germline loops: CDR1 MGHDK, CDR2 SYGVNS. Trimming pared 4 bases from V and 2 bases from J, leaving 2 bases between.

This clone was recorded only once. This rearrangement joins TRBV7-9 to TRBJ2-5; 8 nucleotides align to TRBD2. V was clipped by 2 bases and J by 4 bases; unmatched bases: 6. There are 15 residues in the CDR3. Germline loops: CDR1 SEHNR, CDR2 FQNEAQ (reference sequence). The CDR3 DNA reads as TGTGCCAGCAGCTTATGGACAGCGGGGGTAGAGACCCAGTACTTC. Translated: CASSLWTAGVETQYF.

The gene calls are TRBV19 and TRBJ1-5, with 11 bases identical to TRBD1. With V trimmed by 1 base and J by 0 bases, 5 bases remained unmatched. The CDR3 sequence is 18 residues long. Germline CDR1 LNHDA, CDR2 SQIVND (reference sequence). Here the CDR3 reads CASSIGTGGFHSNQPQHF. The CDR3 DNA reads as TGTGCCAGTAGTATAGGGACAGGGGGCTTTCATAGCAATCAGCCCCAGCATTTT.

This clone was seen a few times. The V and J genes are TRBV7-2 and TRBJ1-5; TRBD1 matches at 8 bases. V lost 1 base, J lost 9 bases, and 8 bases stayed unmatched. CDR1 and CDR2 (germline): SGHTA, FQGNSA. This CDR3 contains 15 residues. The CDR3: CASSLGQGAVSPQHF. CDR3 in DNA: TGTGCCAGCAGCTTAGGGCAGGGGGCTGTGTCGCCCCAGCATTTT.

The CDR3 region has the DNA TGTGCCAGCCGCCCGGGACAGGGGACTGGAAACACCATATATTTT. Translated, it gives CASRPGQGTGNTIYF. The V and J genes are TRBV6-5 and TRBJ1-3; TRBD1 aligns across 10 bases. Germline CDR1 and CDR2: MNHEY and SVGAGI. The ends lost 8 bases at V and 2 bases at J; junction bases unmatched: 6. CDR3 length: 15 amino acids.

This sequence joins TRBV28 and TRBJ2-3; TRBD2 agrees at 12 bases. The germline gives CDR1 MDHEN, CDR2 SYDVKM. Unmatched junction bases numbered 10, after V lost 4 bases and J lost 2 bases. The CDR3 totals 18 residues. The CDR3: CASSSGLAGLSPTDTQYF. The DNA for the CDR3 is TGTGCCAGCAGTTCTGGACTAGCGGGATTAAGCCCCACAGATACGCAGTATTTT.

The V gene is TRBV4-1, the J gene TRBJ2-5; 7 nucleotides match TRBD1. The CDR3 loop spans 14 amino acids. The V gene's germline CDR1 is MGHRA and CDR2 YSYEKL. Trimming cost V 1 base and J 4 bases; bases outside gene matches: 3. This chain's CDR3 is CASSQAAGGETQYF. CDR3 coding DNA: TGCGCCAGCAGCCAAGCAGCAGGGGGAGAGACCCAGTACTTC.

A remark on this clone: The junction does not match germline at one end; this may be a read error. The chain recombines TRBV7-9 with TRBJ1-4, with a weak D call TRBD1 (6 bases). The CDR3 length is 15 residues. Germline-derived CDR1 and CDR2 are SEHNR and FQNEAQ (reference sequence). The CDR3 sequence: CSSSTNRVQGEKLFF. CDR3 coding DNA: TGTTCCAGCAGCACAAACAGGGTACAGGGTGAAAAACTGTTTTTT.